The 20 T cell receptor beta chains below come from one sample, sequenced in a study of shared clonotypes between healthy human individuals. Measured with immunoSEQ multiplex PCR; TCRdb has only the in-frame clones, and not every one. The sample holds roughly 500,000 clones; almost 97% are singletons and the top ten take under 0.06%. Sequenced material: naive CD4+ T cells sorted from blood. Subset: CD45RA+ positively selected. Receptor source: a woman aged 25 to 45 in good health.

This rearrangement joins TRBV28 to TRBJ2-1; TRBD1 agrees at 9 bases. There are 17 residues in the CDR3. Germline CDR1 and CDR2: MDHEN and SYDVKM. Losses at the gene ends were 7 bases for V and 8 bases for J; bases not matched to a gene: 18. This CDR3 is CASNPQGWDRVAYEQFF. The DNA for the CDR3 is TGTGCCAGCAACCCCCAGGGCTGGGACAGGGTTGCCTATGAGCAGTTCTTC.

The chain couples TRBV6-5 to TRBJ2-3; D not certain. Trimming stripped 4 bases from V and 0 bases from J, with 8 bases between. Germline CDR1 is MNHEY and CDR2 is SVGAGI. This CDR3 has 14 amino acids. Here the CDR3 DNA reads TGTGCCAGCAGTTCCGGCCCTAGCACAGATACGCAGTATTTT. Translated, it gives CASSSGPSTDTQYF.

The V call is TRBV6-5, the J call TRBJ1-6, with TRBD1 identical over 7 bases. CDR3 length: 14 amino acids. Per the germline V gene, CDR1 is MNHEY and CDR2 is SVGAGI. The V segment lost 4 bases and the J segment 4 bases; nucleotides outside the gene matches: 1. The chain's CDR3 is CASSWDRYNSPLHF. The CDR3 region has the DNA TGTGCCAGCAGTTGGGACAGATATAATTCACCCCTCCACTTT.

This rearrangement joins TRBV21-1 to TRBJ2-1; the table gives TRBD1 as D, unverified against the DNA. TRBV21-1 is described as a pseudogene. The CDR3 is 16 amino acids. The DNA of the CDR3 is TGTGCCAGCAGCAAAGAACAGCAGAGCTCCTACAATGAGCAGTTCTTC. This gives the protein CASSKEQQSSYNEQFF.

V gene TRBV7-9 combines with J gene TRBJ1-4; D possibly corresponds to TRBD1 (6 bases). CDR1 and CDR2 from the germline V gene are SEHNR and FQNEAQ (reference sequence). Trimming shortened V by 5 bases and J by 5 bases, and 9 bases separated the two germline ends. The CDR3 length is 13 residues. The CDR3 bases are TGTGCCAGCAGCCCAACAGGGAATGAAAAACTGTTTTTT. This codes for CASSPTGNEKLFF. Together with reference TRBV7-9 and TRBJ1-4, the CDR3 gives the full variable domain: DTGVSQNPRHKITKRGQNVTFRCDPISEHNRLYWYRQTLGQGPEFLTYFQNEAQLEKSRLLSDRFSAERPKGSFSTLEIQRTEQGDSAMYLCASSPTGNEKLFFGSGTQLSVL.

V gene TRBV7-8 combines with J gene TRBJ2-1, with D possibly being TRBD2 (5 bases). This CDR3 comprises 16 residues. The germline CDR1 and CDR2 sequences are SGHVS and FQNEAQ. The germline V and J ends were trimmed by 2 bases and 0 bases, with 11 bases remaining between them. CDR3 nucleotide sequence: TGTGCCAGCAGCTTATACTGGGAGAGCTCCTACAATGAGCAGTTCTTC. Protein product: CASSLYWESSYNEQFF.

This chain connects TRBV27 to TRBJ1-1; 10 bases map to TRBD1. Trimming removed 4 bases from V and 5 bases from J; junction bases left unmatched: 7. This CDR3 contains 15 residues. Germline CDR1 and CDR2: MNHEY and SMNVEV (reference sequence). The CDR3 sequence: CASSSSSGQGTEAFF. CDR3 in DNA: TGTGCCAGCAGTTCCTCCTCGGGACAGGGGACTGAAGCTTTCTTT.

The V call is TRBV13, the J call TRBJ2-7; D possibly corresponds to TRBD2 (5 bases). The CDR3 consists of 14 residues. Germline V gives CDR1 PRHDT, CDR2 FYEKMQ (reference sequence). The V end lost 5 bases, the J end lost 3 bases, and 14 bases lay between the germline ends. CDR3 in amino acids: CASSRKRWDYEQYF. CDR3 coding DNA: TGTGCCAGCAGCCGGAAGCGGTGGGACTACGAGCAGTACTTC.

CDR3 DNA: TGCGCCAGCAGGGGGACTCTTAGCGCTTCCTACGAGCAGTACTTC. Translated, it gives CASRGTLSASYEQYF. The chain recombines TRBV4-1 with TRBJ2-7; TRBD2 is a possible D gene (6 bases). With 6 bases removed from V and 1 base from J, the gap between germline ends came to 16 bases. There are 15 residues in the CDR3. CDR1 is MGHRA and CDR2 is YSYEKL in the germline V gene.

This clone was observed once. V is TRBV6-1 and J is TRBJ2-5; D might be TRBD2 (6 bases). V lost 7 bases, J lost 1 base, and 7 bases lay in between. Germline CDR1 and CDR2: MNHNS and SASEGT. This CDR3 comprises 12 residues. The CDR3 nucleotides read TGTGCCAGCACTAGCGCCCAAGAGACCCAGTACTTC. It specifies CASTSAQETQYF.

The CDR3 region is CASSVARGGRWGTDTQYF. As DNA, the CDR3 is TGTGCCAGCAGCGTCGCCAGGGGAGGGCGCTGGGGCACAGATACGCAGTATTTT. J is TRBJ2-3 and V is TRBV9, with D perhaps TRBD2 (7 bases). Germline V gene lookup returns CDR1 SGDLS and CDR2 YYNGEE. V was cut by 2 bases and J by 1 base, with 20 bases left in between. This CDR3 is 18 amino acids long.

This chain connects TRBV5-1 to TRBJ1-1, with D maybe TRBD1 (5 bases). Trimming took 2 bases from V and 2 from J, leaving 13 bases between them. CDR3 length: 15 residues. The germline V gene encodes CDR1 SGHRS and CDR2 YFSETQ. The CDR3 DNA is TGCGCCAGCAGCTTATCCGGGACGTTTAACACTGAAGCTTTCTTT. It codes for CASSLSGTFNTEAFF.

This clone appeared a single time. This sequence joins TRBV15 and TRBJ2-1; 7 positions agree with TRBD2. Germline lookup yields CDR1 LNHNV and CDR2 YYDKDF (reference sequence). The V gene end was trimmed by 6 bases and the J gene end by 5 bases; junction bases not matched to a gene: 7. This CDR3 is built from 14 residues. The CDR3 is CATSRLAANNEQFF. Written as DNA, the CDR3 is TGTGCCACCAGTCGGCTAGCGGCAAACAATGAGCAGTTCTTC.

The rearrangement joins TRBV2 to TRBJ2-5; 7 bases match TRBD2. The CDR3 contains 15 residues. Unmatched junction bases numbered 7, after V lost 6 bases and J lost 0 bases. The germline V gene encodes CDR1 SNHLY and CDR2 FYNNEI. The CDR3 region has the DNA TGTGCCAGCAGATCCCGCGGGGGATACCAAGAGACCCAGTACTTC. Protein: CASRSRGGYQETQYF. The full variable domain, in which reference TRBV2 and TRBJ2-5 provide the parts outside the CDR3, is EPEVTQTPSHQVTQMGQEVILRCVPISNHLYFYWYRQILGQKVEFLVSFYNNEISEKSEIFDDQFSVERPDGSNFTLKIRSTKLEDSAMYFCASRSRGGYQETQYFGPGTRLLVL.

This chain joins TRBV27 and TRBJ2-7; possibly TRBD2 for D (5 bases). Trimming left V 4 bases short and J 1 base short, with 14 bases between. There are 15 residues in the CDR3. Germline V gene sequence: CDR1 MNHEY, CDR2 SMNVEV (reference sequence). The CDR3 spells CASSSSGSNSYEQYF. As DNA, the CDR3 is TGTGCCAGCAGTTCCTCTGGGAGTAATTCCTACGAGCAGTACTTC.

CDR3 loop: CASSLRSSGTGELFF. Written as DNA, the CDR3 is TGTGCCAGCAGTTTACGTTCTTCCGGGACCGGGGAGCTGTTTTTT. The V call is TRBV27, the J call TRBJ2-2; D is unclear. Deletions cut 2 bases from V and 5 bases from J, with 12 bases between. In germline, CDR1 is MNHEY, CDR2 SMNVEV (reference sequence). There are 15 residues in the CDR3.

The chain is built from TRBV5-4 and TRBJ2-3, with TRBD2 matching 14 bases. Germline V CDR1 and CDR2: SGHNT, YYREEE (reference sequence). Trimming cost V 3 bases and J 4 bases; bases outside gene matches: 13. The CDR3 runs to 19 residues. This chain's CDR3 is CASSSPETSGRGASDTQYF. The CDR3 nucleotides are TGTGCCAGCAGCTCGCCAGAGACTAGCGGGAGGGGGGCGTCAGATACGCAGTATTTT.

The gene calls are TRBV5-4 and TRBJ2-5; TRBD2 matches at 8 bases. There are 13 residues in the CDR3. The germline V gene has CDR1 SGHNT and CDR2 YYREEE (reference sequence). V shed 4 bases, J shed 6 bases, and the junction held 5 bases outside the gene matches. For the CDR3, the DNA is TGTGCCAGCAGCAGCGGGAGTGAAAAGACCCAGTACTTC. It encodes CASSSGSEKTQYF.

CDR3 protein: CASRRDSTAETQYF. For the CDR3, the DNA is TGTGCCAGCAGGAGGGACTCTACGGCGGAGACCCAGTACTTC. This chain uses TRBV6-5 with TRBJ2-5, with D maybe TRBD2 (6 bases). The germline gives CDR1 MNHEY, CDR2 SVGAGI. The V end lost 6 bases, the J end lost 5 bases, and 16 bases lay between the germline ends. This CDR3 has 14 amino acids.

This clone was found once. The rearrangement joins TRBV27 to TRBJ1-3; the match to TRBD1 covers 7 bases. Trimming removed 6 bases from V and 0 bases from J; junction bases left unmatched: 8. Germline V CDR1 and CDR2: MNHEY, SMNVEV (reference sequence). This CDR3 has 16 amino acids. Written as DNA, the CDR3 is TGTGCCAGCAGCAAACGACAGGGACTCTCTGGAAACACCATATATTTT. Its protein is CASSKRQGLSGNTIYF.